This TCR beta chain derives from a study of human versus mouse CDR3 diversity and MHC coevolution. Produced via immunoSEQ multiplex PCR; TCRdb's table is partial and in-frame only. In the table there are about 77,000 clones, about nine tenths of which are singletons. Comment on this clone: The antigen remains undetermined.

Study-level points and caveats: The lowest clonal inequality scores came from most of the three human donors.

Germline values: CDR1 MNHEY, CDR2 SVGAGI. The V gene lost 4 bases and the J gene lost 3 bases, with 7 bases spanning the gap. The CDR3 is 12 residues long. The gene calls are TRBV6-5 and TRBJ2-7, with D unclear. This receptor was taken from a person between 25 and 75 years old in good health. The sequenced sample was naive CD4+ T cells from blood. As for subset: CD45RO-negative CD62L-positive naive CD4 T cells. The CDR3 region has the DNA TGTGCCAGCAGTTCGAGGAACTACGAGCAGTACTTC. It specifies CASSSRNYEQYF.